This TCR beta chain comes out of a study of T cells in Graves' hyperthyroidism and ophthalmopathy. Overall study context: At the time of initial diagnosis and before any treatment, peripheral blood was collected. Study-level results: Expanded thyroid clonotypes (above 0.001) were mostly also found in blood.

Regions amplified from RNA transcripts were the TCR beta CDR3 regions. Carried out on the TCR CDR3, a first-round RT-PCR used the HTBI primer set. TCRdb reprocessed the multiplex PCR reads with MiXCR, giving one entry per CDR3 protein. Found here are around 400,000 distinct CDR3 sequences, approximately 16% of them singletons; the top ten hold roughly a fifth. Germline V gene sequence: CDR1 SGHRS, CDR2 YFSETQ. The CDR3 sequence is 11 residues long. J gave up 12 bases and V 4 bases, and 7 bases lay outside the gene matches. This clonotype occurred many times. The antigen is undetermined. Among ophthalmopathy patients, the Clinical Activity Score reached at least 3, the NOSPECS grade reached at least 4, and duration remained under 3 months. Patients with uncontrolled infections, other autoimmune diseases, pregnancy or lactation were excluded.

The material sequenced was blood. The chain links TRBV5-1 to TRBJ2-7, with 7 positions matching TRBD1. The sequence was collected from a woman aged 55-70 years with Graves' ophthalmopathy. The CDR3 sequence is CASSRDSQSYF. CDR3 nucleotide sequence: TGCGCCAGCAGCAGGGACAGTCAGTCGTACTTC.